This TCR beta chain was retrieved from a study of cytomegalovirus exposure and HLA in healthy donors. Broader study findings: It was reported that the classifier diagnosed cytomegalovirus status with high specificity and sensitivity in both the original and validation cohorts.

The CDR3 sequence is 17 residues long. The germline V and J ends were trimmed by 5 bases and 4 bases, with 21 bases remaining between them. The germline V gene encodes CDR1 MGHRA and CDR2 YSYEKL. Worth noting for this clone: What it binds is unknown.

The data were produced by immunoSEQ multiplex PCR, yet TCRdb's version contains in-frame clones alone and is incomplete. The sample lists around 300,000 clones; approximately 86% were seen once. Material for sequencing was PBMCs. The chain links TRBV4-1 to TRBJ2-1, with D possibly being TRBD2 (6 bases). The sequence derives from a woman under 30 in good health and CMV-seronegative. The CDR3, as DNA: TGCGCCAGCAGCACATTTTCCCGGGACTTTGGTTACAATGAGCAGTTCTTC. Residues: CASSTFSRDFGYNEQFF.